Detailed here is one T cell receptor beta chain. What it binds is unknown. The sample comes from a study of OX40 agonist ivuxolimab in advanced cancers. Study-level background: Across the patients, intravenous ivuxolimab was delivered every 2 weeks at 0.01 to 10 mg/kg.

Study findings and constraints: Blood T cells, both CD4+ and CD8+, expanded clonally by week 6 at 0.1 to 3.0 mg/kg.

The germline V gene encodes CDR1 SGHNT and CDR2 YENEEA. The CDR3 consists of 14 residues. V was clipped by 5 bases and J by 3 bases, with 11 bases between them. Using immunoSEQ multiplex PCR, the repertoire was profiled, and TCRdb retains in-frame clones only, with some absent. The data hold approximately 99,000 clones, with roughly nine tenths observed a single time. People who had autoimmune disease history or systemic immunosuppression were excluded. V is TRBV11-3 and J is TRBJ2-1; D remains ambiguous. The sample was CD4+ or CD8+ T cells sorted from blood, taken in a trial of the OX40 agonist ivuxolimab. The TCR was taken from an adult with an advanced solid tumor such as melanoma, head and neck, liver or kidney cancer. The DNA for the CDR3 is TGTGCCAGCAGCCACACGGGCCTCTACAATGAGCAGTTCTTC. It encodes CASSHTGLYNEQFF.